Below are 28 T cell receptor beta chains sequenced from a single sample in a study of blood T cell repertoires in COVID-19. Measured with immunoSEQ multiplex PCR; TCRdb has only the in-frame clones, and not every one. The sample includes over 200,000 clones, 86% of them seen just once. Sequenced input: peripheral blood. The receptors derive from a man aged 25 to 40 who had recovered from COVID-19.

The chain uses TRBV10-1 and TRBJ2-1; 9 nucleotides match TRBD2. The CDR3 totals 15 residues. CDR1 is WNHNN, CDR2 SYGVQD, per germline (reference sequence). J lost 4 bases, V lost 6 bases, and 7 bases had no gene match. The CDR3 nucleotides are TGCGCCAGCAGCCCCCTAGCGGGGCATTACAATGAGCAGTTCTTC. As protein: CASSPLAGHYNEQFF.

The rearrangement links TRBV3-1 (or the pseudogene TRBV3-2) to TRBJ1-1; 10 positions match TRBD1. With V trimmed by 6 bases and J by 6 bases, 4 bases remained unmatched. The CDR3 sequence is 13 residues long. Germline values: CDR1 LGHDT, CDR2 YNNKEL (reference sequence). CDR3 bases: TGTGCCAGCAGTCGACAGGGGGCAGCTGAAGCTTTCTTT. Translation gives CASSRQGAAEAFF.

The chain recombines TRBV6-6 with TRBJ2-3, with 8 bases matching TRBD2. Germline CDR1 MNHNY, CDR2 SVGAGI (reference sequence). V shed 2 bases and J 2 bases; nucleotides not matched to a gene: 3. This CDR3 is 15 amino acids long. The CDR3 sequence: CASSYAGGYTDTQYF. CDR3 DNA: TGTGCCAGCAGTTACGCGGGGGGATACACAGATACGCAGTATTTT.

In this sample, this clone turned up a few times. The V gene is TRBV7-6, the J gene TRBJ2-2; D call uncertain. CDR1 and CDR2 from the germline V gene are SGHVS and FNYEAQ. CDR3 length equals 13 residues. Trimming left V 2 bases short and J 6 bases short, with 7 bases between. CDR3 loop: CASSLYGPGELFF. As DNA, the CDR3 is TGTGCCAGCAGCTTATACGGTCCCGGGGAGCTGTTTTTT.

In its sample, this clone was seen a few times. V and J are TRBV11-3 and TRBJ2-1, with 9 bases lining up with TRBD2. The CDR3 is 14 amino acids. The V gene end was trimmed by 4 bases and the J gene end by 4 bases; junction bases not matched to a gene: 2. Germline assignment: CDR1 SGHNT and CDR2 YENEEA. The CDR3 bases are TGTGCCAGCAGCTCAGCGGGGGGTTACAATGAGCAGTTCTTC. It codes for CASSSAGGYNEQFF.

The CDR3 reads CASSPGGGGTGELFF. In DNA form, the CDR3 reads TGCGCCAGCAGCCCGGGTGGGGGAGGAACCGGGGAGCTGTTTTTT. The rearrangement uses TRBV5-1 and TRBJ2-2; D might be TRBD2 (6 bases). CDR1 is SGHRS, CDR2 YFSETQ, per germline. The V gene lost 4 bases and the J gene lost 5 bases, with 15 bases spanning the gap. This CDR3 comprises 15 residues.

This rearrangement joins TRBV9 to TRBJ2-5; D perhaps matches TRBD2 (6 bases). V was clipped by 0 bases and J by 9 bases, with 21 bases between them. This CDR3 region has 16 residues. Germline CDR1 SGDLS, CDR2 YYNGEE. The CDR3: CASSVVGAGGKDAQYF. The CDR3 DNA reads TGTGCCAGCAGCGTAGTAGGAGCGGGTGGCAAAGACGCCCAGTACTTC.

The chain employs TRBV21-1 and TRBJ2-1; the table's D call, TRBD1, has no DNA check behind it. TRBV21-1 counts as a pseudogene. There are 16 residues in the CDR3. The CDR3 bases are TGTGCCAGCAGCTCCTCCCCGGGACAGACGGAAAATGAGCAGTTCTTC. Translation: CASSSSPGQTENEQFF.

This clone was counted between two and nine times. This chain connects TRBV4-1 to TRBJ1-5; TRBD1 aligns across 11 bases. The CDR3 contains 17 residues. V shed 0 bases, J shed 5 bases, and the junction held 6 bases outside the gene matches. Germline V gives CDR1 MGHRA, CDR2 YSYEKL. The CDR3 reads CASSQDYGTGGDQPQHF. CDR3 nucleotide sequence: TGCGCCAGCAGCCAAGATTACGGGACAGGGGGAGATCAGCCCCAGCATTTT.

The sample holds a few counts of this clone. V is TRBV7-2 and J is TRBJ2-5; 14 nucleotides agree with TRBD2. This CDR3 is 17 amino acids long. Trimming cost V 5 bases and J 3 bases; bases outside gene matches: 8. The germline CDR1 and CDR2 sequences are SGHTA and FQGNSA. The CDR3: CASSPRLAGGGKETQYF. The DNA for the CDR3 is TGTGCCAGCAGCCCCCGACTAGCGGGGGGGGGAAAAGAGACCCAGTACTTC.

This chain uses TRBV4-1 with TRBJ1-2; 10 nucleotides agree with TRBD1. The junction had 9 bases not matched to a gene; V was cut back by 4 bases and J by 7 bases. This CDR3 contains 15 residues. CDR1 is MGHRA and CDR2 is YSYEKL in the germline V gene. The CDR3 coding sequence is TGCGCCAGCAGCCGGATCGGGGACAGGGGCGGTGGCTACACCTTC. As protein: CASSRIGDRGGGYTF.

The CDR3 nucleotides read TGTGCCAGCAGCACCGACAGGGGGCGAGGCTACACCTTC. Residues: CASSTDRGRGYTF. The chain carries TRBV2 and TRBJ1-2, with 10 bases that match TRBD1. Germline trimming cut 6 bases from V and 8 bases from J; bases unmatched to any gene: 6. The CDR3 has 13 residues. The V gene's germline CDR1 is SNHLY and CDR2 FYNNEI.

This rearrangement joins TRBV18 to TRBJ1-1, with 7 bases fitting TRBD1. The CDR3 has 14 residues. Germline assignment: CDR1 KGHSH and CDR2 LQKENI. The trim removed 1 base at V and 6 bases at J, leaving 5 bases unmatched. CDR3 sequence (DNA): TGTGCCAGCTCACCACTGGACAGGACTGCTGAAGCTTTCTTT. Amino acids: CASSPLDRTAEAFF.

This clone was recorded a few times. V usage is TRBV4-1 and J usage is TRBJ2-7, with 11 bases matching TRBD2. The ends lost 3 bases at V and 4 bases at J; junction bases unmatched: 14. In germline, CDR1 is MGHRA, CDR2 YSYEKL. This CDR3 is 18 amino acids long. Here the CDR3 reads CASSQIPRYSGGAYEQYF. The CDR3 DNA reads TGCGCCAGCAGCCAGATACCCCGTTATAGCGGGGGGGCATACGAGCAGTACTTC.

CDR3 sequence: CSASQLDTNTGELFF. CDR3 DNA: TGCAGTGCTAGTCAATTGGACACGAACACCGGGGAGCTGTTTTTT. The J gene is TRBJ2-2, the V gene TRBV20-1; TRBD1 might be the D (5 bases). Trimming removed 3 bases from V and 0 bases from J, with 11 bases in between. Germline lookup yields CDR1 DFQATT and CDR2 SNEGSKA (reference sequence). CDR3 length equals 15 residues.

In this sample, this clone turned up a few times. The V gene is TRBV4-1, the J gene TRBJ1-1; no clear D. Germline loops: CDR1 MGHRA, CDR2 YSYEKL. The CDR3 is 15 residues long. Trimming left V 5 bases short and J 1 base short, with 14 bases between. The CDR3 DNA sequence: TGCGCCAGCAGCTTGGGTCACGGGAGGAACACTGAAGCTTTCTTT. This codes for CASSLGHGRNTEAFF.

V gene TRBV19 combines with J gene TRBJ1-2; 12 positions agree with TRBD1. Germline V gene lookup returns CDR1 LNHDA and CDR2 SQIVND (reference sequence). Trimming cost V 9 bases and J 4 bases; bases outside gene matches: 6. CDR3 length: 14 amino acids. The CDR3 DNA follows: TGTGCCAGCGGGACAGGGGGCGCGTTCTATGGCTACACCTTC. Translation gives CASGTGGAFYGYTF.

V gene TRBV7-8 combines with J gene TRBJ1-2, with a possible D match to TRBD1 (5 bases). The CDR3 extends over 14 amino acids. Deletions cut 5 bases from V and 5 bases from J, with 15 bases between. Germline V gives CDR1 SGHVS, CDR2 FQNEAQ. CDR3 nucleotides: TGTGCCAGCAGCCCGGGACTGGGATGGTATGGCTACACCTTC. Residues: CASSPGLGWYGYTF. The full variable domain, with the rest looked up from reference TRBV7-8 and TRBJ1-2, is GAGVSQSPRYKVAKRGQDVALRCDPISGHVSLFWYQQALGQGPEFLTYFQNEAQLDKSGLPSDRFFAERPEGSVSTLKIQRTQQEDSAVYLCASSPGLGWYGYTFGSGTRLTVV.

The gene calls are TRBV10-3 and TRBJ1-4; 7 bases are shared with TRBD1. The trim removed 5 bases at V and 10 bases at J, leaving 10 bases unmatched. This CDR3 has 14 amino acids. Looked up from germline, CDR1 is ENHRY and CDR2 is SYGVKD. DNA for the CDR3: TGTGCCATCAGTAGTGGTACAGGGGAGGTAAAACTGTTTTTT. It yields the protein CAISSGTGEVKLFF.

This chain links TRBV6-2 or TRBV6-3 with TRBJ1-3; 8 bases align to TRBD1. The V gene's germline CDR1 is MNHEY and CDR2 SVGEGT. The CDR3 covers 14 residues. Trimming removed 2 bases from V and 4 bases from J; junction bases left unmatched: 1. The CDR3 loop is CASSYGQGGNTIYF. The CDR3 nucleotides are TGTGCCAGCAGTTACGGACAGGGAGGAAACACCATATATTTT.

The V call is TRBV15, the J call TRBJ1-1; D remains unclear. CDR1 is LNHNV, CDR2 YYDKDF, per germline (reference sequence). The CDR3 contains 13 residues. V gave up 1 base and J gave up 7 bases, with 10 bases separating them. In DNA form, the CDR3 reads TGTGCCACCAGCAGAGGAGGCGGACTTGAAGCTTTCTTT. As protein: CATSRGGGLEAFF.

V is TRBV6-5 and J is TRBJ2-7, with D maybe TRBD2 (5 bases). The ends were cut back, 8 bases at V and 3 bases at J, with 17 bases in the middle. The germline V gene encodes CDR1 MNHEY and CDR2 SVGAGI. CDR3 size: 14 residues. CDR3 sequence (DNA): TGTGCCAGCTCTTCCGGGTTCGGGGACTACGAGCAGTACTTC. Translated: CASSSGFGDYEQYF.

The chain is built from TRBV10-3 and TRBJ2-5; 8 nucleotides agree with TRBD2. The CDR3 spans 16 residues. Losses at the gene ends were 0 bases for V and 1 base for J; bases not matched to a gene: 4. CDR1 ENHRY and CDR2 SYGVKD come from the germline V gene. The CDR3 loop reads CAISESNSGAQETQYF. In DNA form, the CDR3 reads TGTGCCATCAGTGAGTCTAATAGCGGGGCCCAAGAGACCCAGTACTTC.

V and J are TRBV14 and TRBJ1-3; TRBD1 is a possible D gene (5 bases). With 4 bases removed from V and 4 bases from J, the gap between germline ends came to 8 bases. Germline V gene lookup returns CDR1 SGHDN and CDR2 FVKESK. The CDR3 has 13 residues. CDR3 DNA: TGTGCCAGCAGCCTAAACAGGGGAAACACCATATATTTT. It specifies CASSLNRGNTIYF.

The J gene is TRBJ2-5, the V gene TRBV12-3 or TRBV12-4; D is uncertain. This CDR3 has 11 amino acids. Trimming took 5 bases from V and 5 from J, leaving 6 bases between them. The DNA for the CDR3 is TGTGCCAGCAGTCAAGCGGAGACCCAGTACTTC. This codes for CASSQAETQYF.

This clone showed up just a few times. This rearrangement joins TRBV5-1 to TRBJ2-5, with 14 positions matching TRBD2. V shed 2 bases and J 5 bases; nucleotides not matched to a gene: 5. Germline lookup yields CDR1 SGHRS and CDR2 YFSETQ. This CDR3 is 16 amino acids long. CDR3 coding DNA: TGCGCCAGCAGCTTTGGACTAGCGGGGGGCAGGGAGACCCAGTACTTC. Translated: CASSFGLAGGRETQYF.

The gene calls are TRBV10-1 and TRBJ2-7; D unresolved. The germline V gene encodes CDR1 WNHNN and CDR2 SYGVQD (reference sequence). V lost 2 bases and J lost 2, with 19 bases in between. The CDR3 is made up of 17 amino acids. The CDR3 DNA follows: TGCGCCAGCAGTGAGAGGTTCGGAACAGATCTTACCTACGAGCAGTACTTC. It encodes CASSERFGTDLTYEQYF.

The count of this clone is one. V gene TRBV9 combines with J gene TRBJ1-1; 7 positions agree with TRBD1. The V segment lost 4 bases and the J segment 7 bases; nucleotides outside the gene matches: 16. CDR1 SGDLS and CDR2 YYNGEE come from the germline V gene. The CDR3 has 16 amino acids. The DNA for the CDR3 is TGTGCCAGCAGCCCAGACCCCGGGACAGTGAACGGTGAAGCTTTCTTT. This sequence encodes CASSPDPGTVNGEAFF.